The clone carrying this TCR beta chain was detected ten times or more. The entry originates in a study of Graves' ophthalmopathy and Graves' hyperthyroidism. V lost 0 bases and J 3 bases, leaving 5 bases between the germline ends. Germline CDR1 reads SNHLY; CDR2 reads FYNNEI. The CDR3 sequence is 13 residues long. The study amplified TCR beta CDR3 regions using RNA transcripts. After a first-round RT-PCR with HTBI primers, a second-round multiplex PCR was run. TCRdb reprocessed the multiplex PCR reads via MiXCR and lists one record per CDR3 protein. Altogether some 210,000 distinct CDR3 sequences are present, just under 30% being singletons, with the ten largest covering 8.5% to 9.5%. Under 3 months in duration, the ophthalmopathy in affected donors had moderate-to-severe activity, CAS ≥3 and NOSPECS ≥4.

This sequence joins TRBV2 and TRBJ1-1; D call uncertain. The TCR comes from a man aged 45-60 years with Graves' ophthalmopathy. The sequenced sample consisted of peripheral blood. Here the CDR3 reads CASSEAMDTEAFF. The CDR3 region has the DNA TGTGCCAGCAGTGAAGCTATGGACACTGAAGCTTTCTTT. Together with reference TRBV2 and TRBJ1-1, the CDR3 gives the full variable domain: EPEVTQTPSHQVTQMGQEVILRCVPISNHLYFYWYRQILGQKVEFLVSFYNNEISEKSEIFDDQFSVERPDGSNFTLKIRSTKLEDSAMYFCASSEAMDTEAFFGQGTRLTVV.